The clone carrying this TCR beta chain was counted only a few times. Its antigen remains unidentified. Stated time point: persistent/refractory GD, antithyroid drugs over 5 years with positive TRAb. The authors made the TCR library using RNA they extracted from PBMCs. Building of the TCR beta libraries involved iRepertoire HTBI primers and Arm-PCR of CDR3 regions. TCRdb processed the multiplex PCR reads anew with MiXCR; each CDR3 protein has one entry. Of about 460,000 distinct CDR3 sequences in the sample, about 20% were seen once. This CDR3 spans 11 amino acids. CDR1 MNHEY and CDR2 SMNVEV come from the germline V gene (reference sequence). Trimming removed 10 bases from V and 3 bases from J, with 6 bases in between. This record belongs to a study of regulatory T cells in long-lasting Graves disease. Broader study findings: Persistent patients shared more public clonotypes (2,741) than newly diagnosed patients (approximately 1,000).

This receptor was taken from a female donor with Graves disease. This sample comprised peripheral blood mononuclear cells (PBMCs), obtained when the disease was refractory, from a patient treated with antithyroid drugs. V gene TRBV27 combines with J gene TRBJ2-2; D gene ambiguous. In nucleotides, the CDR3 is TGTGCCACCGAGGACACCGGGGAGCTGTTTTTT. It specifies CATEDTGELFF.